The clone carrying this TCR beta chain was observed a handful of times. CDR3 length: 12 residues. Germline CDR1 reads SQVTM; CDR2 reads ANQGSEA. The V end lost 7 bases, the J end lost 1 base, and 10 bases lay between the germline ends. As processed by the authors: Reference gene primers were amplified, and this amplification served to estimate nucleated cell counts. Assay used: immunoSEQ multiplex PCR; TCRdb lists only in-frame clones, some missing. V, J and clone size reflect that table, while D and trimming were determined from the DNA. The profile shows 100,000 or so clones, 84% of them singletons. This specimen comes from a study of blood T cell repertoires in COVID-19.

This receptor was obtained from a woman aged 60-70 years with acute or convalescent COVID-19. Input material: peripheral blood. V is TRBV29-1 and J is TRBJ1-1; weak D call: TRBD1 (5 bases). The CDR3 bases are TGCAGCGGTAGGCAGGGGAACACTGAAGCTTTCTTT. It encodes CSGRQGNTEAFF.